The TCR beta chain described here comes from a study of T-cell memory formation after mild COVID-19 (TCRdb year 2021). For the study in its entirety: TCR sequence clusters from the two donors were found to be largely donor specific. In a couple of donors, T-cell clones that expanded and contracted after mild COVID-19 were tracked by sequencing TCRalpha and TCRbeta repertoires over time. The cohort was made up of two young adult volunteers, one female and one male, who were previously healthy.

What the study reported, not specific to this receptor: SARS-CoV-2 specificity of the second-wave clones peaking on day 37 was not confirmed. Contracting CD4+ clones were found mainly in CM and EM memory subsets, while CD8+ clones were enriched in EMRA. Only a couple of mild cases were covered in the study, and larger cohorts including severe cases with pre-infection samples were considered necessary. Some responding clones were detected in pre-infection memory, which suggested that pre-existing cross-reactive memory T cells had joined the SARS-CoV-2 response. Clones that contracted from day 15 to 85 showed balanced CD4/CD8 phenotypes, whereas a second wave of clones that expanded from day 15 to 37 leaned towards CD4+.

Ficoll-Paque density gradient centrifugation was used to isolate PBMCs. Sequencing took place on an Illumina NovaSeq 6000. TCRalpha and TCRbeta cDNA libraries were built by 5'RACE with constant-segment primers, adding sample barcodes and unique molecular identifiers. Trizol reagent was used to extract RNA from every sample. The libraries were amplified in two PCR steps, and the second step added a second sample barcode and Illumina TruSeq adapters. The libraries were sequenced on an Illumina NovaSeq using 2 x 150 bp paired-end reads. On the study's bioinformatics: Reads were demultiplexed and collapsed into UMI-guided consensus sequences with migec v1.2.7. With mixcr v2.1.11, UMI consensuses were aligned to TRA and TRB V and J templates and assembled into clonotypes. A clonotype was counted as expanded or contracted only when both edgeR and NoisET called the clonotype significant, with the noise models trained on biological replicates. edgeR calls used a false discovery rate-adjusted p below 0.01 and a log2 fold-change threshold of 1. As an exploratory analysis of dynamics, max-normalized trajectories of the 1000 most abundant clonotypes were examined with PCA combined with hierarchical clustering. The CD4 or CD8 phenotype of responding clones was assigned using the separately sequenced CD4+ and CD8+ repertoires. TCRdb reprocessing: public reads trimmed at Q25 with fastp, clones called with MiXCR, in-frame beta chains kept. Here each entry gathers all rows of one CDR3 protein and keeps the most common genes and DNA. It is TCRdb's table, rather than the study itself, that gives the V and J calls and clone size. Counted in this sample were hundreds of thousands of distinct CDR3 sequences; 20% of them appeared once. Jointly, the top ten make up 9.5% to 15% of the sample.

Regarding this clonotype: Its antigen remains unidentified. Base qualities are not at hand, and no much larger clone is one base apart.

Trimming leaves V shorter by 3 bases and J shorter by 4 bases, with the junction holding 1 base beyond the gene matches. From its cysteine to its phenylalanine, the CDR3 spans 13 amino acids. The retained sequence is limited to the CDR3, 39 bases, with the frame set at the first base. The germline V gene (reference sequence) gives CDR1 as LGHDT and CDR2 as YNNKEL. The receptor chain draws on TRBV3-1 and TRBJ1-2, and 8 junction bases match TRBD1. This receptor was taken from an adult woman who had mild COVID-19 (a few samples of this study predate the infection). The sample titles of this study are shuffled in the database, so cell type and time point are left out; the donor was told from shared clones. Sequenced: PBMCs or a T cell subset sorted from them (not recorded which). The CDR3 amino acid sequence is: CASSQTGAYGYTF. The DNA is TGTGCCAGCAGCCAGACAGGGGCCTATGGCTACACCTTC.